A single sample gave rise to the 6 T cell receptor beta chains below, sequenced in a study of blood T cell repertoires in COVID-19. Here immunoSEQ multiplex PCR was the method, and the copy in TCRdb shows in-frame clones only, minus some. The sample lists around 230,000 clones, approximately 89% occurring once. Material: PBMCs or T cells enriched from blood (not recorded which). The receptors were sampled from a woman in her forties with acute COVID-19.

V and J are TRBV24-1 and TRBJ2-3; D is perhaps TRBD1 (5 bases). CDR3 length equals 15 residues. Trimming left V 4 bases short and J 4 bases short, with 14 bases between. Per the germline V gene, CDR1 is KGHDR and CDR2 is SFDVKD. The CDR3 reads CATSDPGHRPDTQYF. The CDR3 region has the DNA TGTGCCACCAGTGACCCAGGACACCGCCCAGATACGCAGTATTTT.

The rearrangement links TRBV2 to TRBJ1-2; 10 bases line up with TRBD1. The CDR3 consists of 15 residues. The germline V gene has CDR1 SNHLY and CDR2 FYNNEI. The V segment lost 4 bases and the J segment 3 bases; nucleotides outside the gene matches: 5. The CDR3 DNA follows: TGTGCCAGCAGTGGGGGGGACAGGGGATACTATGGCTACACCTTC. Translated: CASSGGDRGYYGYTF.

The CDR3 nucleotides read TGTGCCAGCAGCTTAGATCGATGGACGGGGAATTCACCCCTCCACTTT. It codes for CASSLDRWTGNSPLHF. The genes are TRBV11-2 and TRBJ1-6; the D is unclear. This CDR3 is built from 16 residues. Per germline, CDR1 SGHAT and CDR2 FQNNGV. V shed 0 bases and J shed 7 bases, with 13 bases lying between them.

The chain recombines TRBV16 with TRBJ1-1; 7 bases align to TRBD1. Losses at the gene ends were 8 bases for V and 3 bases for J; bases not matched to a gene: 6. The CDR3 is made up of 13 amino acids. Germline V gene sequence: CDR1 KGHSY, CDR2 FQNENV. CDR3 DNA: TGTGCCAGCGGCATGACAGGGTACACTGAAGCTTTCTTT. As protein: CASGMTGYTEAFF.

This clone was seen a few times. The chain recombines TRBV3-1 (or the pseudogene TRBV3-2) with TRBJ2-1, with TRBD2 matching over 10 bases. The trim removed 3 bases at V and 6 bases at J, leaving 2 bases unmatched. The CDR3 totals 14 residues. Germline V gives CDR1 LGHDT, CDR2 YNNKEL (reference sequence). CDR3 protein: CASSHTSGANEQFF. CDR3 coding DNA: TGTGCCAGCAGCCATACTAGCGGGGCCAATGAGCAGTTCTTC.

This clone was counted only a few times. The V gene is TRBV25-1, the J gene TRBJ1-1, with D possibly matching TRBD1 (5 bases). Germline-derived CDR1 and CDR2 are MGHDK and SYGVNS. CDR3 length equals 13 residues. V was trimmed by 8 bases and J by 1 base, leaving 11 bases between them. As DNA, the CDR3 is TGTGCCAGCGGAGGGGCACCGAACACTGAAGCTTTCTTT. It specifies CASGGAPNTEAFF.